This note documents a single T cell receptor (beta chain) sequence. These data belong to a study of T cells of healthy individuals. CDR1 and CDR2 (germline): LGHNA, YSLEER. The CDR3 runs 19 residues. V was clipped by 3 bases and J by 0 bases; unmatched bases: 14. One entry per CDR3 protein results from TCRdb running MiXCR on the 5' RACE reads. The sample comprises nearly 100,000 distinct CDR3 sequences, 15% to 20% of which are singletons, and approximately 5.7% rests with the top ten. V gene TRBV4-3 combines with J gene TRBJ2-3, with 8 bases identical to TRBD2. This clonotype was sampled from a human donor in good health. CDR3: CASSQTPPPLAASTDTQYF. The CDR3 nucleotides read TGCGCCAGCAGCCAGACCCCACCCCCACTAGCGGCCAGCACAGATACGCAGTATTTT.